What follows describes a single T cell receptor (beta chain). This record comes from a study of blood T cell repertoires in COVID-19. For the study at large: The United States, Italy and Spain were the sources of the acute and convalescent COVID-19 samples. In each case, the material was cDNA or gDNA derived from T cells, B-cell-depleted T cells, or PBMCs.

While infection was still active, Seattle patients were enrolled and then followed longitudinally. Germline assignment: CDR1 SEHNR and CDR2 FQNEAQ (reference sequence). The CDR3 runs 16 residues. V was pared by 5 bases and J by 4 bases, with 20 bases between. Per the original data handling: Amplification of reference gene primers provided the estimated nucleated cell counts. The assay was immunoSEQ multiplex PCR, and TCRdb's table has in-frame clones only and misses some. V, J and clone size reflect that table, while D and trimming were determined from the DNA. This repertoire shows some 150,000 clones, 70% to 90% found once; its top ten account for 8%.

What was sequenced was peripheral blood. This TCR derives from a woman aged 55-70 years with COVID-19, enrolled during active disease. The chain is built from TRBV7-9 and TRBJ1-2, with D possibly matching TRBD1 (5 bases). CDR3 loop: CASSPLVGGGSYGYTF. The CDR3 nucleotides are TGTGCCAGCAGCCCCCTTGTTGGGGGGGGTAGCTATGGCTACACCTTC.